Presented here are 12 T cell receptor beta chains from one specimen sequenced in a study of T cell repertoires in cytomegalovirus infection. TCRdb re-derived calls from the reads in MiXCR, one entry per CDR3 protein. The table lists approximately 500,000 distinct CDR3 sequences, roughly 10% of them singletons. The sample consisted of PBMCs. These receptors were obtained from a human donor in good health (CMV status not recorded). Some clones in this sample may be carry-over from other donors' samples.

This clonotype was picked up a small number of times. The J gene is TRBJ2-1, the V gene TRBV5-6, with 7 bases lining up with TRBD1. The CDR3 is 14 residues long. CDR1 SGHDT and CDR2 YYEEEE come from the germline V gene. The V segment lost 0 bases and the J segment 9 bases; nucleotides outside the gene matches: 6. CDR3 bases: TGTGCCAGCAGCTTGGCCCAGCCAGGGGGTGAGCAGTTCTTC. This translates into CASSLAQPGGEQFF. Filled out from reference TRBV5-6 and TRBJ2-1, the complete variable domain reads DAGVTQSPTHLIKTRGQQVTLRCSPKSGHDTVSWYQQALGQGPQFIFQYYEEEERQRGNFPDRFSGHQFPNYSSELNVNALLLGDSALYLCASSLAQPGGEQFFGPGTRLTVL.

This clonotype turned up a few times. This chain uses TRBV24-1 with TRBJ1-4, with 7 bases identical to TRBD1. CDR1 KGHDR and CDR2 SFDVKD come from the germline V gene. This CDR3 has 17 amino acids. The junction had 19 bases not matched to a gene; V was cut back by 10 bases and J by 6 bases. The DNA of the CDR3 is TGTGCCACGCCGAGCCGGGACAGCCTTTCAAGGGATGAAAAACTGTTTTTT. It is translated as CATPSRDSLSRDEKLFF.

This clonotype appeared many times. This chain uses TRBV24-1 with TRBJ2-3; TRBD1 is a possible D gene (7 bases). This CDR3 has 17 amino acids. Germline V gene lookup returns CDR1 KGHDR and CDR2 SFDVKD. V was pared by 4 bases and J by 4 bases, with 20 bases between. The CDR3 nucleotides are TGTGCCACCAGTGACCCCAGGAGGGGGCAGGGTGCAGATACGCAGTATTTT. Translation: CATSDPRRGQGADTQYF.

The J gene is TRBJ2-5, the V gene TRBV27; no firm D call. The CDR3 contains 13 residues. Deletions cut 4 bases from V and 3 bases from J, with 9 bases between. Looked up from germline, CDR1 is MNHEY and CDR2 is SMNVEV (reference sequence). CDR3 residues: CASSSVGEETQYF. The CDR3 DNA reads TGTGCCAGCAGTTCTGTTGGGGAAGAGACCCAGTACTTC.

This clonotype was seen at least ten times. This chain joins TRBV14 and TRBJ2-5, with D uncertain. Trimming removed 1 base at V and 2 bases at J, with 17 bases between. This CDR3 has 17 amino acids. Germline assignment: CDR1 SGHDN and CDR2 FVKESK. CDR3 region: CASSQAPWISVQETQYF. As DNA, the CDR3 is TGTGCCAGCAGCCAAGCCCCTTGGATCTCAGTACAAGAGACCCAGTACTTC.

Ten or more counts support this clonotype. This rearrangement joins TRBV5-1 to TRBJ1-6, with unresolved D. Germline lookup yields CDR1 SGHRS and CDR2 YFSETQ. Between the trimmed V and J ends, which lost 0 bases and 7 bases, there was a span of 8 bases. The CDR3 sequence is 14 residues long. The CDR3 reads CASSLGRENSPLHF. The CDR3 bases are TGCGCCAGCAGCTTGGGGAGGGAAAATTCACCCCTCCACTTT.

This clonotype was counted ten times or more. J is TRBJ2-3 and V is TRBV7-2, with D uncertain. V was trimmed by 5 bases and J by 1 base, leaving 10 bases between them. The CDR3 loop spans 14 amino acids. Germline assignment: CDR1 SGHTA and CDR2 FQGNSA. The CDR3 sequence: CASSPGLGTDTQYF. The CDR3 bases are TGTGCCAGCAGCCCGGGCCTTGGCACAGATACGCAGTATTTT.

This clonotype was recorded at least ten times. The V call is TRBV2, the J call TRBJ1-2; 10 bases match TRBD1. Germline V gene sequence: CDR1 SNHLY, CDR2 FYNNEI. Trimming removed 8 bases from V and 6 bases from J; junction bases left unmatched: 6. CDR3 size: 13 residues. The CDR3 is CASDLDRGHGYTF. DNA of the CDR3: TGTGCCAGCGACCTCGACAGGGGGCATGGCTACACCTTC.

The chain employs TRBV15 and TRBJ2-5; 9 nucleotides agree with TRBD2. Trimming at V came to 8 bases and at J to 5 bases, leaving 9 bases not matched to a gene. This CDR3 has 14 amino acids. Germline V gene sequence: CDR1 LNHNV, CDR2 YYDKDF (reference sequence). This chain's CDR3 is CATGAGGLGETQYF. CDR3 bases: TGTGCCACCGGAGCGGGGGGCCTGGGGGAGACCCAGTACTTC.

In its sample, this clonotype was seen many times. The gene calls are TRBV7-2 and TRBJ2-5; 7 nucleotides agree with TRBD1. Germline CDR1 and CDR2: SGHTA and FQGNSA. The CDR3 length is 14 residues. V trimming: 3 bases; J trimming: 1 base; junction bases outside the gene matches: 2. CDR3 bases: TGTGCCAGCAGCTTGCACAGGGGCCAAGAGACCCAGTACTTC. Translated: CASSLHRGQETQYF.

This clonotype was counted ten times or more. This sequence joins TRBV12-3 or TRBV12-4 and TRBJ2-7, with D perhaps given as TRBD1 or TRBD2 (6 bases each). The CDR3 is made up of 13 amino acids. The germline V and J ends were trimmed by 4 bases and 3 bases, with 10 bases remaining between them. The CDR3 nucleotides are TGTGCCAGCAGTTGGGGGGCAGGCTACGAGCAGTACTTC. It is translated as CASSWGAGYEQYF.

The gene calls are TRBV5-6 and TRBJ2-3; TRBD1 might be the D (5 bases). The CDR3 is 14 amino acids. With 4 bases removed from V and 4 bases from J, the gap between germline ends came to 13 bases. Germline-derived CDR1 and CDR2 are SGHDT and YYEEEE. CDR3: CASSDTGVSDTQYF. The CDR3 DNA sequence: TGTGCCAGCAGCGACACAGGAGTCTCAGATACGCAGTATTTT.